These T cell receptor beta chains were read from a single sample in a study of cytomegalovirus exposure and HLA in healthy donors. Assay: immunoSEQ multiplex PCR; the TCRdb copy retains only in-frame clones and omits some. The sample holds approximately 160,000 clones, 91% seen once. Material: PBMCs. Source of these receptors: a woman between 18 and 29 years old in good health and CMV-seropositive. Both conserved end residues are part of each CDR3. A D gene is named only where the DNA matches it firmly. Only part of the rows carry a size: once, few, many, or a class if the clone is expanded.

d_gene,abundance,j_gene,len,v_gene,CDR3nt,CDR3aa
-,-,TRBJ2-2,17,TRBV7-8,TGTGCCAGCAGCTTAGGAGGCGGGGTGCCGAACACCGGGGAGCTGTTTTTT,CASSLGGGVPNTGELFF
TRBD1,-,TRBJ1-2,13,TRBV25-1,TGTGCCAGCAGTCCGACAGGGACTGGAGGCTACACCTTC,CASSPTGTGGYTF
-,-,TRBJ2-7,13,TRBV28,TGTGCCAGTTCGCGGGGCACAACCTACGAGCAGTACTTC,CASSRGTTYEQYF
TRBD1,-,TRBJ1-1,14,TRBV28,TGTGCCAGCAGCCAACAGGGGGCAGTCACTGAAGCTTTCTTT,CASSQQGAVTEAFF
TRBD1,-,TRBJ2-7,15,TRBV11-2,TGTGCCAGCAGCCCTCGGACAGGGGTGTTATACGAGCAGTACTTC,CASSPRTGVLYEQYF
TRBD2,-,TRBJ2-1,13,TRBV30,TGTGCCTGGAGGACTAGCGGGAGTGGAGAGCAGTTCTTC,CAWRTSGSGEQFF
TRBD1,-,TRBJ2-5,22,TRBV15,TGTGCCACCAGCAGAGATAATTCCCCAATTCAGGGCACGACAGGGGCACAAGAGACCCAGTACTTC,CATSRDNSPIQGTTGAQETQYF
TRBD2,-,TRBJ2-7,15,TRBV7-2,TGTGCCAGCAGCTCTCAAGCGGGAGGGTCCTACGAGCAGTACTTC,CASSSQAGGSYEQYF
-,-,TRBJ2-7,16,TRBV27,TGTGCCAGCAGTTTCCTGACCACAGACAGAGTCTACGAGCAGTACTTC,CASSFLTTDRVYEQYF
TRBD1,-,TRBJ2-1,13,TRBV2,TGTGCCAGCAGTGGACAGGGGTTGAATGAGCAGTTCTTC,CASSGQGLNEQFF
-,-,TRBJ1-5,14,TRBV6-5,TGTGCCAGCAGCCTTACAGGGACCAATCAGCCCCAGCATTTT,CASSLTGTNQPQHF
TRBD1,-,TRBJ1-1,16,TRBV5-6,TGTGCCAGCAGCCGGACAGGGGACCCCATGAACACTGAAGCTTTCTTT,CASSRTGDPMNTEAFF
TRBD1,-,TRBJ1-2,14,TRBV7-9,TGTGCCAGCAGCCGGGGACAGGGGAAAAATGGCTACACCTTC,CASSRGQGKNGYTF
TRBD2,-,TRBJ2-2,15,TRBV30,TGTGCCAACTCGGCTAGCGGGGTGAACACCGGGGAGCTGTTTTTT,CANSASGVNTGELFF
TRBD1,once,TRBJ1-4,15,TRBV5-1,TGCGCCAGCAGCCTTTCGGGACAGGGGTTTGAAAAACTGTTTTTT,CASSLSGQGFEKLFF
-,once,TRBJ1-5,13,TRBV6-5,TGTGCCAGCTCCTTCGGGGGCAATCAGCCCCAGCATTTT,CASSFGGNQPQHF
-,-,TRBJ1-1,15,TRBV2,TGTGCCAGCAGTGAGGACTCGCGGGGGAATGCTGAAGCTTTCTTT,CASSEDSRGNAEAFF
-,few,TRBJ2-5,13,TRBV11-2,TGTGCCAGCAGCTCAGGGTACCAAGAGACCCAGTACTTC,CASSSGYQETQYF
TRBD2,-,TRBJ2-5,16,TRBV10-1,TGCGCCAGTCGCGTTAGGGGAGCGGGGAGGCGAGAGACCCAGTACTTC,CASRVRGAGRRETQYF
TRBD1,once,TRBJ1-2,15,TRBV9,TGTGCCAGCAGCACAAGACAGGGACCAAACTATGGCTACACCTTC,CASSTRQGPNYGYTF
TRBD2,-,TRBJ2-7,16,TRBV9,TGTGCCAGCAGCGGCCCGGGACTAGCGGGACTCTACGAGCAGTACTTC,CASSGPGLAGLYEQYF
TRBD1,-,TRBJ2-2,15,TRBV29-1,TGCAGCGTTTATGGACAGGGAGGCAACACCGGGGAGCTGTTTTTT,CSVYGQGGNTGELFF
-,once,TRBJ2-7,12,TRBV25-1,TGTGCCAGCAGTGCCACAGGGCTCCAGCAGTACTTC,CASSATGLQQYF
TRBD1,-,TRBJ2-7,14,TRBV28,TGTGCCAGCAGTCCCGGGACAGGGGGCTACGAGCAGTACTTC,CASSPGTGGYEQYF
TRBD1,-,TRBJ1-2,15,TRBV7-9,TGTGCCAGCAGCTTATCACTATCAGGGGGCGATGGCTACACCTTC,CASSLSLSGGDGYTF
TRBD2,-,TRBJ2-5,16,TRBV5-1,TGCGCCAGCAGCGAAGAGCTAGCGGGAGGGTTAGAGACCCAGTACTTC,CASSEELAGGLETQYF
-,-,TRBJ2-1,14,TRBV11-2,TGTGCCAGCAGTTCCCCGCGGCTAGCCTATGAGCAGTTCTTC,CASSSPRLAYEQFF
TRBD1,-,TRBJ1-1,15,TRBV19,TGTGCCAGTAGTTCCAGGACAGGGCTTGGGACTGAAGCTTTCTTT,CASSSRTGLGTEAFF
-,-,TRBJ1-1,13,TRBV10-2,TGCGCCAGCAGCTGGGGGGTGAACACTGAAGCTTTCTTT,CASSWGVNTEAFF
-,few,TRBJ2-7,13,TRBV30,TGTGCCTGGAGTGCGGGAATCGGCTACGAGCAGTACTTC,CAWSAGIGYEQYF
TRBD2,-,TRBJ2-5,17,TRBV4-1,TGCGCCAGCAGCCAAGGCGCCAGCGGGGGGGCGCAAGAGACCCAGTACTTC,CASSQGASGGAQETQYF
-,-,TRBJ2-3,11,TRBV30,TGTGCCTTGACATCTTTGGATACGCAGTATTTT,CALTSLDTQYF
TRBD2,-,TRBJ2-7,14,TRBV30,TGTGCCTGGATCCGGACTAGCGGGCCGAACGAGCAGTACTTC,CAWIRTSGPNEQYF
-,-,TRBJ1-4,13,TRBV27,TGTGCCAGCAGTCCCTCTCGTCAGGAAAAACTGTTTTTT,CASSPSRQEKLFF
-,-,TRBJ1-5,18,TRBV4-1,TGCGCCAGCAGCCAAGAAGGAATCGGCAGGGGCAGCAATCAGCCCCAGCATTTT,CASSQEGIGRGSNQPQHF
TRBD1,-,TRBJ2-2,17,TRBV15,TGTGCCACCAGCAGAGGCTCAGGGGGACCGAACACCGGGGAGCTGTTTTTT,CATSRGSGGPNTGELFF
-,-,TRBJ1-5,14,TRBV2,TGTGCCAGCAGTGAACGGCGGGAATATCAGCCCCAGCATTTT,CASSERREYQPQHF
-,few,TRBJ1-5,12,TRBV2,TGTGCCAGCAGTGACCTTCTTCAGCCCCAGCATTTT,CASSDLLQPQHF
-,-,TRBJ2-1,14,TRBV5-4,TGTGCCAGCAGCTTGCCAGGGTCCCGTAATGAGCAGTTCTTC,CASSLPGSRNEQFF
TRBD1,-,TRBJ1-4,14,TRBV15,TGTGCCACCAGTTCACAGGGGAGAGGTGAAAAACTGTTTTTT,CATSSQGRGEKLFF
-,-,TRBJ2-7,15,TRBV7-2,TGTGCCAGCAGCTACTATACAGGGAGCTCCTACGAGCAGTACTTC,CASSYYTGSSYEQYF
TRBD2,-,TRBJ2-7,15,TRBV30,TGTGCCTGGAGTGTAGGGCCGGTCACGCGGGGGGGTTGGTACTTC,CAWSVGPVTRGGWYF
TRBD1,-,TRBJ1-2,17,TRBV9,TGTGCCAGCACCCAGGGGGCGGAACCTTTAGCTAACTATGGCTACACCTTC,CASTQGAEPLANYGYTF
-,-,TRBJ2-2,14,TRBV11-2,TGTGCCAGCAGCTTCACAGGGCACACCGGGGAGCTGTTTTTT,CASSFTGHTGELFF